This TCR beta chain emerged from a study of spatial heterogeneity in lung cancer. Across the study: The donor group consisted of around 66 patients who had untreated, early-stage non-small cell lung cancer. Compared with alpha-chain sequences, beta-chain sequences were consistently detected in greater numbers.

This clonotype was counted ten times or more. MiXCR, applied by TCRdb to the 5' RACE reads, yields one record per CDR3 protein. The repertoire holds roughly 110,000 distinct CDR3 sequences, with 10% to 12% as singletons. Time point reported: blood at routine non-recurrence follow-up after resection. The authors sequenced whole RNA from tumor, nontumor lung or frozen PBMC without sorting. V trimming: 1 base; J trimming: 6 bases; junction bases outside the gene matches: 2. The V gene's germline CDR1 is LGHNA and CDR2 YNFKEQ. This CDR3 comprises 14 residues. The V gene is TRBV4-2, the J gene TRBJ2-5; the match to TRBD1 covers 10 bases. The receptor's source is a female donor with early-stage non-small cell lung cancer. Sample: PBMCs, taken at follow-up. CDR3 DNA: TGTGCCAGCAGCCAAGCGACAGGGGGCCAGACCCAGTACTTC. Protein sequence: CASSQATGGQTQYF.